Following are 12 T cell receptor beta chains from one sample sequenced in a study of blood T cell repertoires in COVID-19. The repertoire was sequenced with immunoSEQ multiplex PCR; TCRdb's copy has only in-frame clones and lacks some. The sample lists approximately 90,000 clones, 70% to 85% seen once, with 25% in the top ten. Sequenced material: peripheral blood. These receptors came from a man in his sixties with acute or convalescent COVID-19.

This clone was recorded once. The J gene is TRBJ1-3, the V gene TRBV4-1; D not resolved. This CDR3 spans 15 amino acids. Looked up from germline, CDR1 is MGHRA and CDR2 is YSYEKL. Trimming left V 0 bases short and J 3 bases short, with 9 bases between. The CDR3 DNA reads TGCGCCAGCAGCCAAGACGGGAAGGTTGGAAACACCATATATTTT. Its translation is CASSQDGKVGNTIYF.

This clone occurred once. The CDR3 region has the DNA TGTGCCAGCAGTTCTGCCAGGGGTAGCGATGAGCAGTTCTTC. Protein: CASSSARGSDEQFF. The chain links TRBV28 to TRBJ2-1, with TRBD1 as a possible D gene (6 bases). Germline CDR1 and CDR2: MDHEN and SYDVKM. The CDR3 runs to 14 residues. V was trimmed by 4 bases and J by 8 bases, leaving 15 bases between them.

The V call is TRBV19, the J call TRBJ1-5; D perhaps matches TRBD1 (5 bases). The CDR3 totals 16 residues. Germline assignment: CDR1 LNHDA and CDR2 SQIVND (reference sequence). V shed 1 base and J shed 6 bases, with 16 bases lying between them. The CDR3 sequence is CASSIVGGWVGQPQHF. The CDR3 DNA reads TGTGCCAGTAGTATAGTCGGGGGGTGGGTCGGTCAGCCCCAGCATTTT.

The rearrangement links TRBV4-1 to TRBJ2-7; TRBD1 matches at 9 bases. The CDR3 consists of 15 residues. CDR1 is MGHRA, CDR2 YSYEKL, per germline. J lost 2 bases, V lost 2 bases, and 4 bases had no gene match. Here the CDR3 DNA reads TGCGCCAGCAGCCAAAGGACAGGGGCCCCCTACGAGCAGTACTTC. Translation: CASSQRTGAPYEQYF.

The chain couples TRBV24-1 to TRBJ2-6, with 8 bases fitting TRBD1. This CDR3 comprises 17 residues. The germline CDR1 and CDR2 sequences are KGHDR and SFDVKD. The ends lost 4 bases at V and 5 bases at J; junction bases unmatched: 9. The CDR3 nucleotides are TGTGCCACCAGTGACCCCCGACAGGGGATCAGGGCCAACGTCCTGACTTTC. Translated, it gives CATSDPRQGIRANVLTF.

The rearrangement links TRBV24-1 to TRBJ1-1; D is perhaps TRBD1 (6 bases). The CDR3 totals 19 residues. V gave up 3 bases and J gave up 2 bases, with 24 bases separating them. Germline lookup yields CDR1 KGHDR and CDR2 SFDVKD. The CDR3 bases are TGTGCCACCAGTGATCCGAAAGATTCCGAGGTCAGGGGAAACACTGAAGCTTTCTTT. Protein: CATSDPKDSEVRGNTEAFF.

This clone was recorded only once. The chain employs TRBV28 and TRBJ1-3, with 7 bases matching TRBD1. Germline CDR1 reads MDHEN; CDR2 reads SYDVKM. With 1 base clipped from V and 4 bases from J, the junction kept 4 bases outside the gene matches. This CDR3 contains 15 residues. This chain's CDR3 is CASSLSSGQGNTIYF. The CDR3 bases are TGTGCCAGCAGTTTATCCTCGGGACAGGGAAACACCATATATTTT.

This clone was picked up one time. The CDR3 protein is CASANQGYEQYF. In DNA form, the CDR3 reads TGTGCCAGTGCAAATCAGGGCTACGAGCAGTACTTC. V usage is TRBV19 and J usage is TRBJ2-7; a weak D match, TRBD1 (5 bases). The germline CDR1 and CDR2 sequences are LNHDA and SQIVND (reference sequence). The CDR3 has 12 amino acids. V was pared by 8 bases and J by 3 bases, with 11 bases between.

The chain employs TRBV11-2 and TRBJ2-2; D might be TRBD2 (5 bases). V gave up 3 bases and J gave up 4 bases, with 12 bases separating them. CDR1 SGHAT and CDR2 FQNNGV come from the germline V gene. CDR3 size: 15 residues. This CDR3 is CASSFEGSGTGELFF. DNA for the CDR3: TGTGCCAGCAGCTTTGAGGGCAGTGGCACCGGGGAGCTGTTTTTT.

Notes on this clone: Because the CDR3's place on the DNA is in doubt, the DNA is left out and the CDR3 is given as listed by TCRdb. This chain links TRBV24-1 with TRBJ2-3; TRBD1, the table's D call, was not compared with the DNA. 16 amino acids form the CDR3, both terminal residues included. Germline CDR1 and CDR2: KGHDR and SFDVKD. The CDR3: CATSSSGQGKTDTQYF.

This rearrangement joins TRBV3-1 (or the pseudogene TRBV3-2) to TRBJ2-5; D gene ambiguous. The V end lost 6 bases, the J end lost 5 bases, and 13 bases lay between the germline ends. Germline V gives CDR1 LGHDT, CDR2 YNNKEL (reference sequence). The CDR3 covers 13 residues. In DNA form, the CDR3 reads TGTGCCAGCAGGCTCGCTAAAATGGAGACCCAGTACTTC. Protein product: CASRLAKMETQYF.

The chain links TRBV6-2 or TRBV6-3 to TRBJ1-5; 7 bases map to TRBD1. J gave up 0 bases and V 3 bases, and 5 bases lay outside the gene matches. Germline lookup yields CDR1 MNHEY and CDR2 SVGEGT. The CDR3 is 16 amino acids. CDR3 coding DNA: TGTGCCAGCAGTTATCGAGGGGGCCTTAGCAATCAGCCCCAGCATTTT. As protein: CASSYRGGLSNQPQHF.